These 29 T cell receptor beta chains were sequenced from one sample in a study of cytomegalovirus exposure and HLA in healthy donors. Researchers ran the PCR with 60 Vbeta and 13 Jbeta primers. Repertoires were generated with immunoSEQ multiplex PCR, while TCRdb's copy carries only in-frame clones and drops some. This sample has 130,000 or so clones, with less than 85% found just once. The sequenced sample consisted of PBMCs. Receptor source: a woman between 40 and 50 years old in good health and CMV-seropositive.

V is TRBV5-4 and J is TRBJ1-1; TRBD1 might be the D (5 bases). This CDR3 region has 14 residues. Between the trimmed V and J ends, which lost 0 bases and 7 bases, there was a span of 13 bases. Germline V lookup: CDR1 SGHNT, CDR2 YYREEE (reference sequence). CDR3 loop: CASSLAGQGIEAFF. CDR3 in DNA: TGTGCCAGCAGCTTGGCAGGCCAGGGAATTGAAGCTTTCTTT. The full variable domain, in which reference TRBV5-4 and TRBJ1-1 provide the parts outside the CDR3, is ETGVTQSPTHLIKTRGQQVTLRCSSQSGHNTVSWYQQALGQGPQFIFQYYREEENGRGNFPPRFSGLQFPNYSSELNVNALELDDSALYLCASSLAGQGIEAFFGQGTRLTVV.

The genes are TRBV2 and TRBJ2-5; no definite D call. The closer fit of TRBJ2-7 to the DNA end suggests the J call may be wrong. The CDR3 is 13 residues long. CDR1 and CDR2 from the germline V gene are SNHLY and FYNNEI. The CDR3 nucleotides are TGTGCCAGCAGTGAACCCCCCGGGTACGAGCAGTACTTC. Its protein product is CASSEPPGYEQYF.

The V and J genes are TRBV7-8 and TRBJ1-1; 8 bases fit TRBD1. V lost 1 base and J lost 7; bases outside the gene matches: 8. The CDR3 runs to 15 residues. Germline V lookup: CDR1 SGHVS, CDR2 FQNEAQ. This CDR3 reads CASSLGVAGGGEAFF. The CDR3 DNA reads TGTGCCAGCAGCTTAGGTGTTGCAGGGGGCGGTGAAGCTTTCTTT. Supplemented by reference TRBV7-8 and TRBJ1-1, the full variable domain reads GAGVSQSPRYKVAKRGQDVALRCDPISGHVSLFWYQQALGQGPEFLTYFQNEAQLDKSGLPSDRFFAERPEGSVSTLKIQRTQQEDSAVYLCASSLGVAGGGEAFFGQGTRLTVV.

This rearrangement joins TRBV7-6 to TRBJ1-2; D unresolved. Germline V CDR1 and CDR2: SGHVS, FNYEAQ. The CDR3 runs to 14 residues. With 4 bases removed from V and 8 bases from J, the gap between germline ends came to 17 bases. This CDR3 reads CASSSPRGTQGYTF. In DNA, the CDR3 is TGTGCCAGCAGCTCCCCGCGGGGAACGCAAGGCTACACCTTC. Variable domain in full (rest from reference TRBV7-6 and TRBJ1-2): GAGVSQSPRYKVTKRGQDVALRCDPISGHVSLYWYRQALGQGPEFLTYFNYEAQQDKSGLPNDRFSAERPEGSISTLTIQRTEQRDSAMYRCASSSPRGTQGYTFGSGTRLTVV.

There are a few counts of this clone. The V and J genes are TRBV9 and TRBJ2-7; 9 positions match TRBD1. The J segment lost 1 base and the V segment lost 0 bases, leaving 5 bases of the junction unmatched. The CDR3 is made up of 16 amino acids. The V gene's germline CDR1 is SGDLS and CDR2 YYNGEE. For the CDR3, the DNA is TGTGCCAGCAGCGTAGAGGGGACAGGGACATCCTACGAGCAGTACTTC. As protein: CASSVEGTGTSYEQYF.

The CDR3 region has the DNA TGTGCCAGCAGTTCCCTCCCAGGACAGAACACTGAAGCTTTCTTT. Amino acid sequence: CASSSLPGQNTEAFF. The V gene is TRBV11-2, the J gene TRBJ1-1; tentative D call: TRBD1 (5 bases). The CDR3 loop spans 15 amino acids. Germline V CDR1 and CDR2: SGHAT, FQNNGV. Trimming stripped 6 bases from V and 1 base from J, with 15 bases between.

The chain carries TRBV28 and TRBJ2-7; maybe TRBD1 (6 bases). The CDR3 is made up of 15 amino acids. The germline V and J ends were trimmed by 7 bases and 0 bases, with 16 bases remaining between them. Germline V CDR1 and CDR2: MDHEN, SYDVKM. The CDR3 DNA is TGTGCCAGCACCTCTCTGACAGGTAACTCCTACGAGCAGTACTTC. It specifies CASTSLTGNSYEQYF. The full variable domain, rest sourced from reference TRBV28 and TRBJ2-7, is DVKVTQSSRYLVKRTGEKVFLECVQDMDHENMFWYRQDPGLGLRLIYFSYDVKMKEKGDIPEGYSVSREKKERFSLILESASTNQTSMYLCASTSLTGNSYEQYFGPGTRLTVT.

The chain links TRBV7-9 to TRBJ1-1, with TRBD1 as a possible D gene (6 bases). There are 15 residues in the CDR3. Germline V gives CDR1 SEHNR, CDR2 FQNEAQ (reference sequence). Between the trimmed V and J ends, which lost 5 bases and 6 bases, there was a span of 19 bases. The DNA of the CDR3 is TGTGCCAGCAGCCCAGACATACAGGGTGCGTCTGAAGCTTTCTTT. Translation gives CASSPDIQGASEAFF.

The chain uses TRBV19 and TRBJ1-3, with 7 bases lining up with TRBD1. The germline gives CDR1 LNHDA, CDR2 SQIVND (reference sequence). The ends lost 6 bases at V and 0 bases at J; junction bases unmatched: 5. The CDR3 is made up of 15 amino acids. CDR3 loop: CASSNRGTSGNTIYF. CDR3 in DNA: TGTGCCAGTAGCAACAGGGGAACCTCTGGAAACACCATATATTTT.

The count of this clone is one. This chain links TRBV9 with TRBJ2-7; 7 bases align to TRBD2. Germline V gene sequence: CDR1 SGDLS, CDR2 YYNGEE. V was clipped by 0 bases and J by 3 bases; unmatched bases: 3. CDR3 length: 14 residues. DNA of the CDR3: TGTGCCAGCAGCGTAGACCGGGGGGACTACGAGCAGTACTTC. This gives the protein CASSVDRGDYEQYF.

The chain links TRBV2 to TRBJ1-2; perhaps TRBD1 as D (6 bases). Germline V gene lookup returns CDR1 SNHLY and CDR2 FYNNEI. The CDR3 is made up of 13 amino acids. V dropped 5 bases and J dropped 4 bases, with 11 bases sitting between them. The CDR3, as DNA: TGTGCCAGCAGTCGAGACAGGATCTATGGCTACACCTTC. Protein sequence: CASSRDRIYGYTF.

This clone has a single count. V gene TRBV28 combines with J gene TRBJ1-4; 8 bases line up with TRBD1. This CDR3 contains 15 residues. V lost 5 bases, J lost 7 bases, and 9 bases stayed unmatched. Per the germline V gene, CDR1 is MDHEN and CDR2 is SYDVKM. The DNA of the CDR3 is TGTGCCAGCAGTCCCGCCGGGACAGGCCCTGAAAAACTGTTTTTT. This gives the protein CASSPAGTGPEKLFF.

In its sample, this clone was seen a few times. The chain recombines TRBV7-6 with TRBJ2-6; weak D call: TRBD2 (5 bases). CDR3 length: 18 residues. V was trimmed by 2 bases and J by 0 bases, leaving 14 bases between them. From germline, CDR1 is SGHVS and CDR2 FNYEAQ. As DNA, the CDR3 is TGTGCCAGCAGCTTACCCAGCGGCGGCGGCTCTGGGGCCAACGTCCTGACTTTC. Amino acid sequence: CASSLPSGGGSGANVLTF.

The chain couples TRBV30 to TRBJ1-1, with 7 bases that match TRBD1. With V trimmed by 5 bases and J by 10 bases, 7 bases remained unmatched. CDR3 length equals 11 residues. CDR1 and CDR2 (germline): GTSNPN, SVGIG (reference sequence). DNA for the CDR3: TGTGCCTGGGGTGACAGGGAAGGAGCTTTCTTT. As protein: CAWGDREGAFF.

The J gene is TRBJ2-1, the V gene TRBV6-5, with D perhaps matching TRBD2 (5 bases). Germline lookup yields CDR1 MNHEY and CDR2 SVGAGI. The CDR3 contains 13 residues. Trimming removed 10 bases at V and 9 bases at J, with 19 bases between. The CDR3 nucleotides read TGTGCCACCGCGAGGGCCGAGGGTTTTGAGCAGTTCTTC. Protein: CATARAEGFEQFF.

V gene TRBV6-5 combines with J gene TRBJ1-2; 9 nucleotides agree with TRBD1. V dropped 7 bases and J dropped 4; count of bases not matched to a gene: 7. The CDR3 is 14 residues long. The germline V gene has CDR1 MNHEY and CDR2 SVGAGI. CDR3 region: CASNTGGASYGYTF. CDR3 nucleotide sequence: TGTGCCAGCAATACAGGGGGCGCGAGCTATGGCTACACCTTC.

This rearrangement joins TRBV4-1 to TRBJ2-2, with 9 bases matching TRBD1. V lost 0 bases to trimming and J lost 6 bases; unmatched junction nucleotides: 5. The CDR3 covers 16 residues. CDR1 is MGHRA and CDR2 is YSYEKL in the germline V gene. The CDR3 is CASSQDRGQGAGELFF. The CDR3 DNA reads TGCGCCAGCAGCCAAGATAGGGGACAGGGTGCCGGGGAGCTGTTTTTT.

The V call is TRBV6-6, the J call TRBJ1-5; TRBD1 matches 7 bases. With 8 bases clipped from V and 5 bases from J, the junction kept 6 bases outside the gene matches. This CDR3 is 13 amino acids long. Germline loops: CDR1 MNHNY, CDR2 SVGAGI (reference sequence). The CDR3 DNA sequence: TGTGCCAGCTCGGACAGGAAAGATCAGCCCCAGCATTTT. It translates to CASSDRKDQPQHF.

This clone has a handful of counts. This chain uses TRBV7-2 with TRBJ1-2; unclear D gene. Germline assignment: CDR1 SGHTA and CDR2 FQGNSA. This CDR3 has 13 amino acids. The ends were cut back, 1 base at V and 5 bases at J, with 8 bases in the middle. Here the CDR3 reads CASSLGGWYGYTF. In DNA form, the CDR3 reads TGTGCCAGCAGCTTAGGAGGGTGGTATGGCTACACCTTC.

On this clone itself: The limits of the CDR3 on the DNA are not certain, so only TCRdb's listed CDR3 is given. The genes are TRBV4-2 and TRBJ1-1. Germline V gives CDR1 LGHNA, CDR2 YNFKEQ. The CDR3 has 14 amino acids, counting both end residues. The CDR3 protein is CASSQEEETFGAFF.

V and J are TRBV7-2 and TRBJ1-1; the match to TRBD1 covers 7 bases. CDR1 and CDR2 (germline): SGHTA, FQGNSA. This CDR3 contains 14 residues. V shed 5 bases, J shed 1 base, and the junction held 4 bases outside the gene matches. In DNA form, the CDR3 reads TGTGCCAGCAGCGTCCGACAGGGGAACACTGAAGCTTTCTTT. Translated, it gives CASSVRQGNTEAFF.

V usage is TRBV5-4 and J usage is TRBJ2-7; a possible D gene is TRBD1 (6 bases). The germline V gene encodes CDR1 SGHNT and CDR2 YYREEE (reference sequence). With 0 bases removed from V and 3 bases from J, the gap between germline ends came to 7 bases. The CDR3 spans 13 residues. The CDR3 region is CASSLARGYEQYF. DNA for the CDR3: TGTGCCAGCAGCTTGGCCAGGGGCTACGAGCAGTACTTC.

The V gene is TRBV6-5, the J gene TRBJ1-2; TRBD1 aligns across 8 bases. Looked up from germline, CDR1 is MNHEY and CDR2 is SVGAGI. J lost 2 bases, V lost 5 bases, and 4 bases had no gene match. CDR3 length: 14 amino acids. The CDR3 nucleotides read TGTGCCAGCAGTCAGACAGGGGCCAACTATGGCTACACCTTC. Its translation is CASSQTGANYGYTF.

The table lists this clone with a few counts. V and J are TRBV7-2 and TRBJ1-3; D is ambiguous. The CDR3 has 14 residues. The V end was cut by 4 bases, the J end by 3 bases, with 10 bases between. In germline, CDR1 is SGHTA, CDR2 FQGNSA. The CDR3 DNA sequence: TGTGCCAGCAGCTCCCTATCTCTTGGAAACACCATATATTTT. Amino acid sequence: CASSSLSLGNTIYF.

The V call is TRBV10-3, the J call TRBJ1-1, with D possibly being TRBD1 (5 bases). The CDR3 is 16 residues long. Deletions cut 0 bases from V and 4 bases from J, with 15 bases between. The germline V gene has CDR1 ENHRY and CDR2 SYGVKD. The CDR3 DNA reads TGTGCCATCAGTGAGTCGAGTGTCAGGGTCGGCACTGAAGCTTTCTTT. It encodes CAISESSVRVGTEAFF.

This clone was observed a handful of times. The genes are TRBV5-6 and TRBJ2-5, with 7 bases fitting TRBD2. The ends lost 1 base at V and 3 bases at J; junction bases unmatched: 3. Germline assignment: CDR1 SGHDT and CDR2 YYEEEE. The length of the CDR3 is 14 residues. The CDR3 coding sequence is TGTGCCAGCAGCTTGTCAGGGAGGGAAGAGACCCAGTACTTC. It codes for CASSLSGREETQYF. Supplemented by reference TRBV5-6 and TRBJ2-5, the full variable domain reads DAGVTQSPTHLIKTRGQQVTLRCSPKSGHDTVSWYQQALGQGPQFIFQYYEEEERQRGNFPDRFSGHQFPNYSSELNVNALLLGDSALYLCASSLSGREETQYFGPGTRLLVL.

The rearrangement links TRBV2 to TRBJ2-5; D ambiguous. The CDR3 extends over 10 amino acids. Trimming took 6 bases from V and 6 from J, leaving 5 bases between them. Germline V gives CDR1 SNHLY, CDR2 FYNNEI. CDR3 in amino acids: CASRLQTQYF. CDR3 nucleotides: TGTGCCAGCAGACTTCAGACCCAGTACTTC.

The genes are TRBV18 and TRBJ2-5; D remains ambiguous. Germline V lookup: CDR1 KGHSH, CDR2 LQKENI. Deletions cut 1 base from V and 2 bases from J, with 8 bases between. The CDR3 has 14 residues. CDR3 sequence reads: CASSPLSVQETQYF. DNA for the CDR3: TGTGCCAGCTCACCACTGTCGGTTCAAGAGACCCAGTACTTC.

J is TRBJ2-1 and V is TRBV9; 12 bases map to TRBD2. The CDR3 consists of 17 residues. Losses at the gene ends were 0 bases for V and 9 bases for J; bases not matched to a gene: 10. Germline CDR1 and CDR2: SGDLS and YYNGEE. CDR3 in amino acids: CASSVGSPTSGSVEQFF. As DNA, the CDR3 is TGTGCCAGCAGCGTAGGTTCCCCGACTAGCGGGAGTGTTGAGCAGTTCTTC.